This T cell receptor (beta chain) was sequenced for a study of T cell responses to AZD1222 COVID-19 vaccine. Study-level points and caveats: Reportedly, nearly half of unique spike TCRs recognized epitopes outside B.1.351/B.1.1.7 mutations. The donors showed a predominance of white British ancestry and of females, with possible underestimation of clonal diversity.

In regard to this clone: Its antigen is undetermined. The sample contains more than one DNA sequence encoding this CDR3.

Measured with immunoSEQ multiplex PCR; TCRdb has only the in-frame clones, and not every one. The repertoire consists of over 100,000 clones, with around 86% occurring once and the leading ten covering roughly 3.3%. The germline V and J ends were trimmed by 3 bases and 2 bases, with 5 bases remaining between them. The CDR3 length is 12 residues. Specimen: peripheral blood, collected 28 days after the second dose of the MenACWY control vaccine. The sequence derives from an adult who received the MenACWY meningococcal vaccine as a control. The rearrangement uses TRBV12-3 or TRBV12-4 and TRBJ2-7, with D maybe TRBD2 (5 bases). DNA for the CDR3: TGTGCCAGCAGTTTGGGAGCCTACGAGCAGTACTTC. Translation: CASSLGAYEQYF.